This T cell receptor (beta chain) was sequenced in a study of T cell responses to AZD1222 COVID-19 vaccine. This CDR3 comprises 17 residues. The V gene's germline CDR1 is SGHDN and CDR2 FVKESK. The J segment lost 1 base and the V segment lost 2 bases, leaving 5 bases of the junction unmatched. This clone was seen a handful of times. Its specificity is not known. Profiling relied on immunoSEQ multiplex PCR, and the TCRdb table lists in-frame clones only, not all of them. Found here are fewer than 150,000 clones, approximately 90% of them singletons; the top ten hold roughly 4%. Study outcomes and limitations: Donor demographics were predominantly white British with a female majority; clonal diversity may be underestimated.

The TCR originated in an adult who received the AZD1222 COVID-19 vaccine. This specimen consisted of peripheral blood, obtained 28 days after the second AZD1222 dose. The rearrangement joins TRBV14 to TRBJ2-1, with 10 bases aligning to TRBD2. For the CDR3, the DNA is TGTGCCAGCAGCCAAATGACTAGCGGGCCTTCCTACAATGAGCAGTTCTTC. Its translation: CASSQMTSGPSYNEQFF.